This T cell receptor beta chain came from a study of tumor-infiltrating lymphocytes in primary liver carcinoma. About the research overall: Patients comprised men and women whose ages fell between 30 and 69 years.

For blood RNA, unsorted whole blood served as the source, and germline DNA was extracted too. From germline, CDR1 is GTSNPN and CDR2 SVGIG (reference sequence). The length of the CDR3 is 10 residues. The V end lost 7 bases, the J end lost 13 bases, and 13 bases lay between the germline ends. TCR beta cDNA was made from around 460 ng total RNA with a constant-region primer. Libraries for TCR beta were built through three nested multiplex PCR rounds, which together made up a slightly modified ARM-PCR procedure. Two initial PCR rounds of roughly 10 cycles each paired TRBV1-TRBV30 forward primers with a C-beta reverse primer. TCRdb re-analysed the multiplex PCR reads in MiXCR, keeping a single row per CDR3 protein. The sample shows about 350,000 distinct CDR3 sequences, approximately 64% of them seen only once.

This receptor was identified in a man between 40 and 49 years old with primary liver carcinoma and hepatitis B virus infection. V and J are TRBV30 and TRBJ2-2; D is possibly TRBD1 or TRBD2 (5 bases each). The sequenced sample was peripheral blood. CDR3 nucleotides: TGTGCCTACAAGATTGGGACGCTGTTTTTT. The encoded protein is CAYKIGTLFF.